This TCR beta chain was retrieved from a study of blood T cells in healthy people across ages. Study-level results: Because sorting was not performed, PBMCs prevented conclusive naive versus antigen-experienced comparison. More naive CD4+ cells and higher diversity were found in long-lived than in aged donors.

Primed by a sample-barcoded 5' primer and a J-beta primer mix, a second PCR proceeded for about 7 to 11 cycles. One entry per CDR3 protein results from TCRdb running MiXCR on the 5' RACE reads. Seen here are roughly 1.5 million distinct CDR3 sequences, roughly two fifths observed once, and the top ten hold roughly 3.7%. Donors gave roughly 9.1 milliliters of peripheral blood apiece. Points on this clonotype: Its antigen remains unidentified. Compared with germline, one end of the junction differs, possibly owing to a read error.

The CDR3 contains 12 residues. The germline gives CDR1 DFQATT, CDR2 SNEGSKA (reference sequence). The chain employs TRBV20-1 and TRBJ1-4; D remains ambiguous. This sequence originates from a woman aged 18-29 years in good health. The specimen sequenced was blood. The DNA of the CDR3 is TGCAGCGCTAAAGAGAGGCTTGAAAAACTGTTTTTT. Translating gives CSAKERLEKLFF.